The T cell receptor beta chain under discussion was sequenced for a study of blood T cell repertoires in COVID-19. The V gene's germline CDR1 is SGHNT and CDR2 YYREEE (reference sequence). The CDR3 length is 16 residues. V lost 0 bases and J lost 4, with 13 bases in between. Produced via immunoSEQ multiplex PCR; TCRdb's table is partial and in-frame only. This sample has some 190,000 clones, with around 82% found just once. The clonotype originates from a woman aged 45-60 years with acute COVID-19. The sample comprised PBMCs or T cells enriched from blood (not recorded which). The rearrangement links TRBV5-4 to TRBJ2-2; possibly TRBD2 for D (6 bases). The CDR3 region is CASSLGVAGPTGELFF. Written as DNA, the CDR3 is TGTGCCAGCAGCTTGGGTGTGGCGGGGCCCACCGGGGAGCTGTTTTTT.